The 21 T cell receptor beta chains in this list originate from one sample, sequenced in a study of vaccination effects on CD4 cells after COVID-19. No antigens are known for them. At the end of nine to ten days of culture, CD4+ T cells were isolated. TCRdb keeps only in-frame clones here, not all; method: immunoSEQ multiplex PCR. In the table there are some 63,000 clones, about two thirds of which are singletons. Source: CD4+ T cells from PBMCs cultured without peptide, taken before COVID-19 vaccination. These receptors all stem from a human donor who had a prior SARS-CoV-2 infection.

V is TRBV5-1 and J is TRBJ1-1, with no clear D. Per the germline V gene, CDR1 is SGHRS and CDR2 is YFSETQ. The CDR3 length is 14 residues. The V gene lost 1 base and the J gene lost 1 base, with 8 bases spanning the gap. CDR3 in DNA: TGCGCCAGCAGCTTGTTCGACGGGAACACTGAAGCTTTCTTT. Residues: CASSLFDGNTEAFF.

V gene TRBV11-2 combines with J gene TRBJ1-1; the D gene is possibly TRBD1 (5 bases). This CDR3 has 15 residues. Between the trimmed V and J ends, which lost 5 bases and 5 bases, there was a span of 18 bases. CDR1 SGHAT and CDR2 FQNNGV come from the germline V gene. Here the CDR3 reads CASSPRTPGGTEAFF. CDR3 bases: TGTGCCAGCAGCCCCCGGACGCCGGGGGGGACTGAAGCTTTCTTT.

This clone was detected once. The V gene is TRBV19, the J gene TRBJ2-1; D not certain. Germline V gene data show CDR1 as LNHDA and CDR2 as SQIVND (reference sequence). This CDR3 has 14 amino acids. V lost 6 bases and J lost 3, with 12 bases in between. In DNA, the CDR3 is TGTGCCAGTAGCCGTTTGGTCCTCTACAATGAGCAGTTCTTC. Translation: CASSRLVLYNEQFF.

The chain is built from TRBV9 and TRBJ2-1; a weak D match, TRBD2 (6 bases). The V gene's germline CDR1 is SGDLS and CDR2 YYNGEE. This CDR3 region has 14 residues. V lost 5 bases and J 4 bases, leaving 13 bases between the germline ends. CDR3 sequence (DNA): TGTGCCAGCAGTACTAGCTCCTTTTACAATGAGCAGTTCTTC. Amino acid sequence: CASSTSSFYNEQFF. The full variable domain, with the rest looked up from reference TRBV9 and TRBJ2-1, is DSGVTQTPKHLITATGQRVTLRCSPRSGDLSVYWYQQSLDQGLQFLIQYYNGEERAKGNILERFSAQQFPDLHSELNLSSLELGDSALYFCASSTSSFYNEQFFGPGTRLTVL.

The gene calls are TRBV5-1 and TRBJ1-3; D uncertain. Germline V CDR1 and CDR2: SGHRS, YFSETQ. V dropped 0 bases and J dropped 1 base, with 11 bases sitting between them. The CDR3 runs to 16 residues. As DNA, the CDR3 is TGCGCCAGCAGCTTGGATAGGCGGTTTTCTGGAAACACCATATATTTT. This sequence encodes CASSLDRRFSGNTIYF.

This chain connects TRBV18 to TRBJ2-1, with D unresolved. Trimming pared 5 bases from V and 10 bases from J, leaving 9 bases between. The CDR3 is made up of 11 amino acids. Germline-derived CDR1 and CDR2 are KGHSH and LQKENI. CDR3 sequence reads: CASSAGWEQFF. CDR3 DNA sequence: TGTGCCAGCTCAGCCGGCTGGGAGCAGTTCTTC.

This chain links TRBV5-1 with TRBJ2-7, with a possible D match to TRBD1 (6 bases). Germline V gives CDR1 SGHRS, CDR2 YFSETQ. The CDR3 has 13 residues. V was shortened by 2 bases and J by 1 base, with 7 bases between the two germline ends. The CDR3 loop reads CASSFTGSYEQYF. The DNA for the CDR3 is TGCGCCAGCAGCTTTACAGGGTCCTACGAGCAGTACTTC.

The chain is built from TRBV11-3 and TRBJ2-7; possible D gene TRBD1, 6 bases. Between the trimmed V and J ends, which lost 4 bases and 0 bases, there was a span of 10 bases. The CDR3 loop spans 14 amino acids. In germline, CDR1 is SGHNT, CDR2 YENEEA. In nucleotides, the CDR3 is TGTGCCAGCAGCTACGGACAGAGCTCCTACGAGCAGTACTTC. As protein: CASSYGQSSYEQYF.

The chain couples TRBV2 to TRBJ2-5; a possible D gene is TRBD1 (6 bases). CDR1 and CDR2 (germline): SNHLY, FYNNEI. V was pared by 6 bases and J by 1 base, with 18 bases between. This CDR3 has 16 residues. CDR3 sequence reads: CASSPLRGRSQETQYF. The CDR3 DNA is TGTGCCAGCAGCCCACTCAGGGGACGATCCCAAGAGACCCAGTACTTC.

V is TRBV5-5 and J is TRBJ1-6, with D unresolved. Germline V CDR1 and CDR2: SGHKS, YYEKEE (reference sequence). V was pared by 0 bases and J by 3 bases, with 4 bases between. The CDR3 has 14 residues. CDR3 nucleotides: TGTGCCAGCAGCTTGGAGCTCTATAATTCACCCCTCCACTTT. As protein: CASSLELYNSPLHF. The full variable domain, with the rest looked up from reference TRBV5-5 and TRBJ1-6, is DAGVTQSPTHLIKTRGQQVTLRCSPISGHKSVSWYQQVLGQGPQFIFQYYEKEERGRGNFPDRFSARQFPNYSSELNVNALLLGDSALYLCASSLELYNSPLHFGNGTRLTVT.

This clone appeared a few times. This chain uses TRBV3-1 (or the pseudogene TRBV3-2) with TRBJ1-2, with 9 positions matching TRBD1. CDR1 LGHDT and CDR2 YNNKEL come from the germline V gene (reference sequence). The CDR3 covers 14 residues. The trim removed 4 bases at V and 2 bases at J, leaving 2 bases unmatched. The CDR3, as DNA: TGTGCCAGCAGCCGGACAGGGGTCAACTATGGCTACACCTTC. Residues: CASSRTGVNYGYTF.

The rearrangement links TRBV5-1 to TRBJ2-3; D is unresolved. The CDR3 length is 12 residues. V was shortened by 1 base and J by 3 bases, with 3 bases between the two germline ends. Germline values: CDR1 SGHRS, CDR2 YFSETQ. The CDR3 region is CASSLRTDTQYF. The CDR3 DNA is TGCGCCAGCAGCTTGAGGACAGATACGCAGTATTTT.

The J gene is TRBJ2-5, the V gene TRBV3-1 (or the pseudogene TRBV3-2); 10 bases map to TRBD2. The trim removed 1 base at V and 5 bases at J, leaving 13 bases unmatched. CDR1 and CDR2 (germline): LGHDT, YNNKEL (reference sequence). There are 18 residues in the CDR3. The CDR3 nucleotides read TGTGCCAGCAGCCAAGCCGGACCCAGCGGGAGGGCCGAGGAGACCCAGTACTTC. Residues: CASSQAGPSGRAEETQYF.

This sequence joins TRBV10-2 and TRBJ2-5; TRBD2 matches at 10 bases. The germline gives CDR1 WSHSY, CDR2 SAAADI. Unmatched junction bases numbered 30, after V lost 8 bases and J lost 9 bases. The CDR3 loop spans 20 amino acids. The CDR3 DNA is TGCGCCAGCCGCTTCGGAATAGAGGCTAGCGGGAGTTCTCTCCCGACGGCCCAGTACTTC. This gives the protein CASRFGIEASGSSLPTAQYF.

The gene calls are TRBV25-1 and TRBJ1-3; D unresolved. CDR1 and CDR2 (germline): MGHDK, SYGVNS. V lost 0 bases to trimming and J lost 0 bases, with 6 bases between them. The CDR3 is made up of 15 amino acids. The DNA of the CDR3 is TGTGCCAGCAGTGAATATCGCGGCTCTGGAAACACCATATATTTT. Protein: CASSEYRGSGNTIYF. Combining the CDR3 with reference TRBV25-1 and TRBJ1-3 gives the whole variable domain EADIYQTPRYLVIGTGKKITLECSQTMGHDKMYWYQQDPGMELHLIHYSYGVNSTEKGDLSSESTVSRIRTEHFPLTLESARPSHTSQYLCASSEYRGSGNTIYFGEGSWLTVV.

The rearrangement joins TRBV9 to TRBJ2-7; 13 bases are shared with TRBD2. V was clipped by 4 bases and J by 0 bases; unmatched bases: 7. CDR1 and CDR2 from the germline V gene are SGDLS and YYNGEE. This CDR3 region has 17 residues. The CDR3 nucleotides are TGTGCCAGCAGCCCACAGACTAGCGGGGGGTTCTCCTACGAGCAGTACTTC. This encodes CASSPQTSGGFSYEQYF. The whole variable domain, remainder taken from reference TRBV9 and TRBJ2-7, is DSGVTQTPKHLITATGQRVTLRCSPRSGDLSVYWYQQSLDQGLQFLIQYYNGEERAKGNILERFSAQQFPDLHSELNLSSLELGDSALYFCASSPQTSGGFSYEQYFGPGTRLTVT.

The chain recombines TRBV9 with TRBJ1-3; no clear D. The CDR3 length is 15 residues. From germline, CDR1 is SGDLS and CDR2 YYNGEE. Between the trimmed V and J ends, which lost 0 bases and 0 bases, there was a span of 7 bases. The CDR3 DNA follows: TGTGCCAGCAGCGTAGGACCGAGCTCTGGAAACACCATATATTTT. This sequence encodes CASSVGPSSGNTIYF. Together with reference TRBV9 and TRBJ1-3, the CDR3 gives the full variable domain: DSGVTQTPKHLITATGQRVTLRCSPRSGDLSVYWYQQSLDQGLQFLIQYYNGEERAKGNILERFSAQQFPDLHSELNLSSLELGDSALYFCASSVGPSSGNTIYFGEGSWLTVV.

The gene calls are TRBV7-2 and TRBJ2-2, with a possible D match to TRBD1 (5 bases). CDR3 length equals 14 residues. Trimming took 8 bases from V and 4 from J, leaving 14 bases between them. Germline-derived CDR1 and CDR2 are SGHTA and FQGNSA. The CDR3 reads CASESRVSTGELFF. The CDR3 DNA is TGTGCCAGCGAGTCCAGGGTGAGCACCGGGGAGCTGTTTTTT.

This clone was observed a single time. V and J are TRBV9 and TRBJ2-1; 10 bases align to TRBD2. The CDR3 runs to 16 residues. With 4 bases clipped from V and 3 bases from J, the junction kept 7 bases outside the gene matches. The germline V gene encodes CDR1 SGDLS and CDR2 YYNGEE. The CDR3 coding sequence is TGTGCCAGCAGCATTTCCGGGACTAGCGACTACAATGAGCAGTTCTTC. Protein: CASSISGTSDYNEQFF.

The CDR3 DNA reads as TGTGCCAGCAGCCCGCGGACAGGGGGCAGCACCGGGGAGCTGTTTTTT. This gives the protein CASSPRTGGSTGELFF. This chain links TRBV7-9 with TRBJ2-2, with 11 bases fitting TRBD1. V lost 5 bases to trimming and J lost 4 bases; unmatched junction nucleotides: 6. Germline CDR1 reads SEHNR; CDR2 reads FQNEAQ (reference sequence). The CDR3 has 16 amino acids.

This chain connects TRBV7-9 to TRBJ1-5; D is possibly TRBD1 (6 bases). V shed 1 base and J shed 3 bases, with 10 bases lying between them. The CDR3 consists of 15 residues. Germline CDR1 is SEHNR and CDR2 is FQNEAQ (reference sequence). For the CDR3, the DNA is TGTGCCAGCAGCTTAGTTGGGGGGGCCAATCAGCCCCAGCATTTT. Amino acid sequence: CASSLVGGANQPQHF. Full variable domain (missing parts from reference TRBV7-9 and TRBJ1-5): DTGVSQNPRHKITKRGQNVTFRCDPISEHNRLYWYRQTLGQGPEFLTYFQNEAQLEKSRLLSDRFSAERPKGSFSTLEIQRTEQGDSAMYLCASSLVGGANQPQHFGDGTRLSIL.